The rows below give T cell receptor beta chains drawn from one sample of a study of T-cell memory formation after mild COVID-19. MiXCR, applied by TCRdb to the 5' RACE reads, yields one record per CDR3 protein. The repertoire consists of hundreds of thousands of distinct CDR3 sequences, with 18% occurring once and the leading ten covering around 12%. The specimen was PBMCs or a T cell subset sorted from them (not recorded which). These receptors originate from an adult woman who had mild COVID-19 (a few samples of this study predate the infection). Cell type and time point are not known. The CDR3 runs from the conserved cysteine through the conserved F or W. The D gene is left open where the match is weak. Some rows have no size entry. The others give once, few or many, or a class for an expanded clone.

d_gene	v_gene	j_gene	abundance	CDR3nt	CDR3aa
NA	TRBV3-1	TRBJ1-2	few	TGTGCCAGCAGCCAAGCCCAGGCCCACTATGGCTACACCTTC	CASSQAQAHYGYTF
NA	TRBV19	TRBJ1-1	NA	TGTGCCAGTAGTATAGACCCGACAGCCACAGCTTTCTTT	CASSIDPTATAFF
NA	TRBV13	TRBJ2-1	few	TGTGCCAGCAGCTTCACGAAGTCCTACAATGAGCAGTTCTTC	CASSFTKSYNEQFF
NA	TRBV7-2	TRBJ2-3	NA	TGTGCCAGCAGCCCCGGGTGGTTAGATACGCAGTATTTT	CASSPGWLDTQYF
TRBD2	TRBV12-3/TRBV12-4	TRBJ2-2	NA	TGTGCCAGCAGTCGGACTAGCGGGGGGCCGAACACCGGGGAGCTGTTTTTT	CASSRTSGGPNTGELFF
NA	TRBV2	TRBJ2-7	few	TGTGCCAGCAGCGGGCAGGTCTCCTACGAGCAGTACTTC	CASSGQVSYEQYF
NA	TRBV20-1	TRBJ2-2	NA	TGCAGTATGACAGCCAACACCGGGGAGCTGTTTTTT	CSMTANTGELFF
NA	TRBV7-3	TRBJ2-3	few	TGTGCCAGCAGCTTACTACTCGCTAGCGCTGGCACAGATACGCAGTATTTT	CASSLLLASAGTDTQYF
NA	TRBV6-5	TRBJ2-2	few	TGTGCCAGCAGTTACTCGGGTACTAGCAGCTACGGGGAGCTGTTTTTT	CASSYSGTSSYGELFF
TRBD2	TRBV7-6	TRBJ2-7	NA	TGTGCCAGCAGCCAAGGGACTAGCCTCACCTACGAGCAGTACTTC	CASSQGTSLTYEQYF
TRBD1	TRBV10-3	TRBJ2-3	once	TGTGCCATCAGTGAGCCGAAGGGACAGGGATCAGATACGCAGTATTTT	CAISEPKGQGSDTQYF
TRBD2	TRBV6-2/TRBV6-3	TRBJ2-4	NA	TGTGCCAGCAGCGTCGTTGCGGGGGGTCTAGCCAAAAACATTCAGTACTTC	CASSVVAGGLAKNIQYF
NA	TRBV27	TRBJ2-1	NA	TGTGCCAGCAGACCACGTCCGGGACAAGCCTACAATGAGCAGTTCTTC	CASRPRPGQAYNEQFF
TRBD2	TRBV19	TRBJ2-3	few	TGTGCCAGTATTGAGCGGGGTCGCACAGATACGCAGTATTTT	CASIERGRTDTQYF
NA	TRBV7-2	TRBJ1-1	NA	TGTGCCAGCAGCTTAGCAGGTACACAGCCGAACACTGAAGCTTTCTTT	CASSLAGTQPNTEAFF
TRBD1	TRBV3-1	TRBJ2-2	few	TGTGCCAGCCGTTGGACAGGCCACACCGGGGAGCTGTTTTTT	CASRWTGHTGELFF
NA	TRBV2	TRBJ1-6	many	TGTGCCAGCAGCGGGGACTTTTATAATTCACCCCTCCACTTT	CASSGDFYNSPLHF
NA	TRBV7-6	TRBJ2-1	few	TGTGCCAGCAGCTTACACAGTAAGAATGAGCAGTTCTTC	CASSLHSKNEQFF
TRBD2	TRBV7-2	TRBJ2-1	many	TGTGCCAGCAGCATACTAGCGGGGAGCGCAAATGAGCAGTTCTTC	CASSILAGSANEQFF
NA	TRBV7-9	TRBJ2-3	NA	TGTGCCAGCACCCATCGACAGTTCCCAGATACGCAGTATTTT	CASTHRQFPDTQYF
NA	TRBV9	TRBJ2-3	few	TGTGCCAGCAGCTCTCTCGGAGGTCCTAGCACAGATACGCAGTATTTT	CASSSLGGPSTDTQYF
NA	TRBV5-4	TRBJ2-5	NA	TGTGCCAGCAGTATAGGGCTAGCCAAAGAGACCCAGTACTTC	CASSIGLAKETQYF
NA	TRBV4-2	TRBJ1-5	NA	TGTGCCAGCAGCCAAGATGGCGACAGCTATCAGCCCCAGCATTTT	CASSQDGDSYQPQHF